A single sample gave rise to the 19 T cell receptor beta chains below, sequenced in a study of blood T cell repertoires in COVID-19. Only in-frame clones appear in the TCRdb table, and some are missing; sequencing was by immunoSEQ multiplex PCR. The sample lists about 220,000 clones, around 88% occurring once. The sequenced sample consisted of peripheral blood. Every receptor here comes from a woman younger than 45 who had recovered from COVID-19.

This rearrangement joins TRBV19 to TRBJ2-3; D remains unclear. V was clipped by 5 bases and J by 0 bases, with 12 bases between them. CDR1 LNHDA and CDR2 SQIVND come from the germline V gene (reference sequence). The CDR3 is made up of 15 amino acids. The CDR3 DNA reads TGTGCCAGTAGTCCCGGTGGTTTCAGCACAGATACGCAGTATTTT. Residues: CASSPGGFSTDTQYF.

J is TRBJ2-7 and V is TRBV2, with TRBD2 matching over 8 bases. Germline assignment: CDR1 SNHLY and CDR2 FYNNEI. V trimming: 8 bases; J trimming: 2 bases; junction bases outside the gene matches: 8. The length of the CDR3 is 14 residues. CDR3 DNA sequence: TGTGCCAGCCACAGCGGGGGAGTAACCTACGAGCAGTACTTC. The encoded protein is CASHSGGVTYEQYF.

This clone was found a few times. This chain connects TRBV9 to TRBJ1-2; 7 bases fit TRBD1. Germline-derived CDR1 and CDR2 are SGDLS and YYNGEE. This CDR3 is 16 amino acids long. J was trimmed by 5 bases and V by 3 bases; bases with no gene match: 13. CDR3 residues: CASSGGKGTAVYGYTF. The CDR3, as DNA: TGTGCCAGCAGCGGAGGAAAAGGGACAGCAGTTTATGGCTACACCTTC.

This sequence joins TRBV10-3 and TRBJ2-5; 8 bases align to TRBD2. The CDR3 is made up of 17 amino acids. Germline CDR1 reads ENHRY; CDR2 reads SYGVKD. Unmatched junction bases numbered 12, after V lost 3 bases and J lost 3 bases. This chain's CDR3 is CAISDLISGERKETQYF. Written as DNA, the CDR3 is TGTGCCATCAGTGACCTGATTAGCGGGGAGAGGAAAGAGACCCAGTACTTC.

The chain couples TRBV6-5 to TRBJ2-3; 8 nucleotides align to TRBD1. Germline values: CDR1 MNHEY, CDR2 SVGAGI. CDR3 size: 14 residues. Trimming removed 9 bases from V and 2 bases from J; junction bases left unmatched: 7. CDR3 nucleotide sequence: TGTGCCAGTAAATTGACAGGGGACACAGATACGCAGTATTTT. Protein sequence: CASKLTGDTDTQYF.

V is TRBV29-1 and J is TRBJ2-5; 9 nucleotides line up with TRBD2. This CDR3 comprises 15 residues. Germline trimming cut 2 bases from V and 0 bases from J; bases unmatched to any gene: 4. Germline V gene lookup returns CDR1 SQVTM and CDR2 ANQGSEA. The CDR3 loop is CSVELLAGYQETQYF. Here the CDR3 DNA reads TGCAGCGTTGAACTCCTAGCGGGGTACCAAGAGACCCAGTACTTC.

For the CDR3, the DNA is TGCGCCAGCAGCCAACAGGGGCAGGGGGCATGGAATTCACCCCTCCACTTT. It encodes CASSQQGQGAWNSPLHF. The gene calls are TRBV4-1 and TRBJ1-6; 8 nucleotides agree with TRBD1. With 2 bases clipped from V and 7 bases from J, the junction kept 10 bases outside the gene matches. The CDR3 runs 17 residues. CDR1 is MGHRA, CDR2 YSYEKL, per germline.

This chain links TRBV18 with TRBJ2-5, with D perhaps TRBD2 (6 bases). This CDR3 region has 14 residues. The ends were cut back, 2 bases at V and 2 bases at J, with 9 bases in the middle. The germline gives CDR1 KGHSH, CDR2 LQKENI. The CDR3 protein is CASSPGTLQETQYF. The CDR3 nucleotides are TGTGCCAGCTCACCAGGGACTCTACAAGAGACCCAGTACTTC.

The rearrangement joins TRBV29-1 to TRBJ2-7, with D possibly being TRBD1 (5 bases). Trimming cost V 4 bases and J 4 bases, with 11 bases left between them. Germline lookup yields CDR1 SQVTM and CDR2 ANQGSEA. CDR3 length: 12 residues. CDR3 sequence (DNA): TGCAGCGTTGGCTGGCAGGGATACGAGCAGTACTTC. It encodes CSVGWQGYEQYF.

Ten or more counts support this clone. This chain uses TRBV12-5 with TRBJ2-2; 8 nucleotides line up with TRBD2. The junction had 7 bases not matched to a gene; V was cut back by 4 bases and J by 3 bases. The CDR3 length is 16 residues. In germline, CDR1 is LGHNT, CDR2 FRNRAP. The CDR3 DNA sequence: TGTGCTAGTGGTTCCATAAGCGGGGGACACACCGGGGAGCTGTTTTTT. Its translation: CASGSISGGHTGELFF.

This clone showed up just a few times. The chain joins TRBV9 to TRBJ2-7, with no clear D. Germline values: CDR1 SGDLS, CDR2 YYNGEE. V lost 0 bases and J 6 bases, leaving 10 bases between the germline ends. The CDR3 has 13 residues. CDR3 coding DNA: TGTGCCAGCAGCGTAGGGCCGCTCCGCGAGCAGTACTTC. It translates to CASSVGPLREQYF. Filled out from reference TRBV9 and TRBJ2-7, the complete variable domain reads DSGVTQTPKHLITATGQRVTLRCSPRSGDLSVYWYQQSLDQGLQFLIQYYNGEERAKGNILERFSAQQFPDLHSELNLSSLELGDSALYFCASSVGPLREQYFGPGTRLTVT.

Here the CDR3 DNA reads TGTGCCAGCAGCTTAGCCCTAGCGTCAACCCAGTACTTC. Its protein is CASSLALASTQYF. The rearrangement uses TRBV7-2 and TRBJ2-5, with D possibly being TRBD2 (6 bases). Trimming left V 0 bases short and J 8 bases short, with 10 bases between. Germline CDR1 is SGHTA and CDR2 is FQGNSA. CDR3 length equals 13 residues.

This chain uses TRBV28 with TRBJ1-3; no clear D gene. The V gene lost 2 bases and the J gene lost 4 bases, with 15 bases spanning the gap. This CDR3 region has 16 residues. Germline V gene sequence: CDR1 MDHEN, CDR2 SYDVKM. Written as DNA, the CDR3 is TGTGCCAGCAGTTTACCCCAGGTTTTCCTCGGAAACACCATATATTTT. It specifies CASSLPQVFLGNTIYF.

This clone has a single count. This sequence joins TRBV27 and TRBJ1-5, with D tentatively TRBD1 (5 bases). CDR1 is MNHEY and CDR2 is SMNVEV in the germline V gene (reference sequence). V shed 2 bases and J shed 0 bases, with 11 bases lying between them. This CDR3 is built from 16 residues. CDR3 nucleotide sequence: TGTGCCAGCAGTTTAGTCGGGGGATCTAGCAATCAGCCCCAGCATTTT. It specifies CASSLVGGSSNQPQHF.

The V gene is TRBV6-5, the J gene TRBJ1-3; unclear D gene. V was trimmed by 2 bases and J by 8 bases, leaving 19 bases between them. The CDR3 extends over 16 amino acids. The germline V gene encodes CDR1 MNHEY and CDR2 SVGAGI. The CDR3 sequence: CASSYTAPLIRDTIYF. CDR3 DNA: TGTGCCAGCAGTTACACGGCCCCCCTTATCCGGGACACCATATATTTT.

The J gene is TRBJ2-1, the V gene TRBV6-4, with a weak D call TRBD1 (6 bases). The length of the CDR3 is 13 residues. CDR1 and CDR2 from the germline V gene are MRHNA and SNTAGT. Trimming pared 4 bases from V and 2 bases from J, leaving 6 bases between. The CDR3 coding sequence is TGTGCCAGCAGTGGGACAGCCTACAATGAGCAGTTCTTC. Translated: CASSGTAYNEQFF.

The chain uses TRBV7-9 and TRBJ1-5; D may be TRBD1 (6 bases). The CDR3 runs to 16 residues. In germline, CDR1 is SEHNR, CDR2 FQNEAQ (reference sequence). V gave up 1 base and J gave up 2 bases, with 12 bases separating them. The CDR3 DNA is TGTGCCAGCAGCTTAGTTGGGCCAGGGGGCAATCAGCCCCAGCATTTT. Its translation: CASSLVGPGGNQPQHF.

The rearrangement joins TRBV27 to TRBJ1-1, with 9 bases lining up with TRBD1. There are 14 residues in the CDR3. The V gene's germline CDR1 is MNHEY and CDR2 SMNVEV (reference sequence). V was pared by 5 bases and J by 1 base, with 2 bases of the junction left unmatched. CDR3 nucleotide sequence: TGTGCCAGCAGTCCGGACAGGGGGAACACTGAAGCTTTCTTT. It encodes CASSPDRGNTEAFF.

The chain recombines TRBV13 with TRBJ2-4; 9 bases fit TRBD2. V was clipped by 8 bases and J by 5 bases; unmatched bases: 10. The V gene's germline CDR1 is PRHDT and CDR2 FYEKMQ (reference sequence). The CDR3 consists of 15 residues. CDR3 in DNA: TGTGCCAGCTCGCGGGGGGGTGTTGTGGAAAACATTCAGTACTTC. This sequence encodes CASSRGGVVENIQYF.